This T cell receptor (beta chain) was recovered during a study of T cell responses to AZD1222 COVID-19 vaccine. Turning to this clone: What it recognizes is unknown.

Study-wide findings and caveats: The study found vaccine-associated CD4 TCRs spanning spike, dominant at 160-218 and 743-854.

The repertoire was sequenced with immunoSEQ multiplex PCR; TCRdb's copy has only in-frame clones and lacks some. The sample records about 88,000 clones, around 91% being singletons. The CDR3 contains 15 residues. Trimming at V came to 3 bases and at J to 6 bases, leaving 1 base not matched to a gene. Germline V gives CDR1 MNHNS, CDR2 SASEGT. The chain is built from TRBV6-1 and TRBJ2-1; 14 bases line up with TRBD2. The sequence was collected from an adult in good health. Specimen: peripheral blood, collected on day 0 of MenACWY control vaccination. The CDR3 DNA reads TGTGCCAGCAGTGAGACTAGCGGGAGGGCCAATGAGCAGTTCTTC. This codes for CASSETSGRANEQFF.